This T cell receptor beta chain originates from a study of OX40 agonist ivuxolimab in advanced cancers. Points from the study as a whole: Relative to CD4+ cells, CD8+ T cells on average had more expanded clones.

The protocol was immunoSEQ multiplex PCR, while the TCRdb copy is restricted to in-frame clones and leaves out a portion. The repertoire holds tens of thousands of clones, 80% to 90% seen once, with approximately 2% in the top ten. This clone was counted a few times. What it recognizes is unknown. The V end lost 1 base, the J end lost 7 bases, and 13 bases lay between the germline ends. The germline V gene encodes CDR1 SGHTA and CDR2 FQGNSA. This CDR3 has 14 amino acids. The V call is TRBV7-2, the J call TRBJ1-2; weak D call: TRBD1 (5 bases). The source of this sequence is an adult with an advanced solid tumor such as melanoma, head and neck, liver or kidney cancer. The source material was CD4+ or CD8+ T cells sorted from blood, sampled in a trial of the OX40 agonist ivuxolimab. The CDR3 nucleotides read TGTGCCAGCAGCTTAGGGGACGGGCCCTTTGGCTACACCTTC. The encoded protein is CASSLGDGPFGYTF.